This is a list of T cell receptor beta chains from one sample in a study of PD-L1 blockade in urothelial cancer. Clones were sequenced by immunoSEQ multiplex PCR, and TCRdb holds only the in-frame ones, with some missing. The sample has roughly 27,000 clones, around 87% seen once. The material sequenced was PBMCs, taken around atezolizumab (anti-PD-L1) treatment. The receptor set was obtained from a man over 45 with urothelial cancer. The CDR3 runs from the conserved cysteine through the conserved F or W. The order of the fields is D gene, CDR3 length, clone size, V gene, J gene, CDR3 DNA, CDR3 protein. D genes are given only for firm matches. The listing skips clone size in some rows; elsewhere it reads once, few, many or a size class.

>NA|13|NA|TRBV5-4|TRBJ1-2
TGTGCCAGCAGCTTGGATGAGAACTATGGCTACACCTTC
CASSLDENYGYTF
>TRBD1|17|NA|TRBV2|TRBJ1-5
TGTGCCAGCAGTGAAGGGCTCGTGACAGGGAGCAATCAGCCCCAGCATTTT
CASSEGLVTGSNQPQHF
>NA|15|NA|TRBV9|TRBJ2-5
TGTGCCAGCAGTCCAACACCTCGGACAGAAGAGACCCAGTACTTC
CASSPTPRTEETQYF
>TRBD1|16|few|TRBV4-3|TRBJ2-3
TGCGCCAGCAGCCAAGATCCGGGACAGGGGGCAGATACGCAGTATTTT
CASSQDPGQGADTQYF
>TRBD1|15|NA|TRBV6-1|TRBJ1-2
TGTGCCAGCAGTGATCCGGGACAGGGGGCGAGGGGCTACACCTTC
CASSDPGQGARGYTF
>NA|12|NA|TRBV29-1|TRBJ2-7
TGCAGCGTTGAAGTGGGGGGCTACGAGCAGTACTTC
CSVEVGGYEQYF
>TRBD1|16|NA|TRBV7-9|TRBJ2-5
TGTGCCAGCAGCTACAGGGGTGTCTCTCTACAAGAGACCCAGTACTTC
CASSYRGVSLQETQYF
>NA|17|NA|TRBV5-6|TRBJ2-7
TGTGCCAGCAGCTTGGACAGGGCAGGGCTTAGCTCCTACGAGCAGTACTTC
CASSLDRAGLSSYEQYF
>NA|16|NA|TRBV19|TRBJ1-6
TGTGCCAGTAGTCCCCGCCCCGGGATGGGTAATTCACCCCTCCACTTT
CASSPRPGMGNSPLHF
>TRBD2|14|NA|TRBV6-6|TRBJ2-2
TGTGCCAGCAGCCTTAGCGGGGGGGCAGGGGAGCTGTTTTTT
CASSLSGGAGELFF
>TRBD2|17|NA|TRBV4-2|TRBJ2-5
TGTGCCAGCAGCCAAGATTGGACTAGCGGGGCCCAAGAGACCCAGTACTTC
CASSQDWTSGAQETQYF
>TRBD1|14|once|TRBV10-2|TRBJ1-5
TGCGCCAGCAGTGAACGGACAGGTTATCAGCCCCAGCATTTT
CASSERTGYQPQHF
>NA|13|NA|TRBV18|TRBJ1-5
TGTGCCAGCTCGAACTCAGGGAATCAGCCCCAGCATTTT
CASSNSGNQPQHF
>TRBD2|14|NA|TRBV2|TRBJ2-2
TGTGCCAGCAGTGTCGGGAGGGTGTCCGGGGAGCTGTTTTTT
CASSVGRVSGELFF
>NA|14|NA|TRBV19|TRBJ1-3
TGTGCCAGTAGGCGGGATCCCTCTGGAAACACCATATATTTT
CASRRDPSGNTIYF
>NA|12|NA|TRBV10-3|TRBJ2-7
TGTGCCATCAGTGATCTGTCCTACGAGCAGTACTTC
CAISDLSYEQYF
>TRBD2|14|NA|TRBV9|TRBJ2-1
TGTGCCAGCAGCCCAAGACTAGCATCTTCTGAGCAGTTCTTC
CASSPRLASSEQFF
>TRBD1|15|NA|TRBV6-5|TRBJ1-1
TGTGCCAGCAGTTACGGGACAGGGGGGAACACTGAAGCTTTCTTT
CASSYGTGGNTEAFF
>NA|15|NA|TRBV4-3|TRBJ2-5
TGCGCCAGCAGCCAAGGGAGGAGAATCCAAGAGACCCAGTACTTC
CASSQGRRIQETQYF
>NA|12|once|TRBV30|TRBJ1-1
TGTGCCTGGAGTGTACTTGGTACTGAAGCTTTCTTT
CAWSVLGTEAFF
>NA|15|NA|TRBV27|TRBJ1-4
TGTGCCAGCAGTGGCCTCGGGTCCTATAATGAAAAACTGTTTTTT
CASSGLGSYNEKLFF
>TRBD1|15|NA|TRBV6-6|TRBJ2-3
TGTGCCAGCAGCCGATACAGAACAGGGGAAGATACGCAGTATTTT
CASSRYRTGEDTQYF
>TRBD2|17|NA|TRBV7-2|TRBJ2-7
TGTGCCAGCAGCTATCATCCCGGGACTAGCGGGGGCCACGAGCAGTACTTC
CASSYHPGTSGGHEQYF
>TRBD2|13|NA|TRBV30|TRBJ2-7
TGTGCCTGGACTAGCGGGGGTCCCTACGAGCAGTACTTC
CAWTSGGPYEQYF
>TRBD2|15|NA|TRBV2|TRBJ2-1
TGTGCCACCAGGCGTGGGGCGGGAGGAGGGAATGAGCAGTTCTTC
CATRRGAGGGNEQFF
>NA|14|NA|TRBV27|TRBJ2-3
TGTGCCAGCAGTTACGGGGATGGCACAGATACGCAGTATTTT
CASSYGDGTDTQYF
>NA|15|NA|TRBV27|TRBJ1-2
TGTGCCAGCAGTCCCCCCGGGCAGGGTCTCGATGGCTACACCTTC
CASSPPGQGLDGYTF
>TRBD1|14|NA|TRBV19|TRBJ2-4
TGTGCCAGTGGGACAGGCCCAGCCAAAAACATTCAGTACTTC
CASGTGPAKNIQYF
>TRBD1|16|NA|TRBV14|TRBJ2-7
TGTGCCAGCAGCCTACGACCGGGACAGTTCTCCTACGAGCAGTACTTC
CASSLRPGQFSYEQYF
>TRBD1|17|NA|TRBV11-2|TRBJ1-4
TGTGCCAGCAGCTTAGATCTTATCACAGGGGGCGCGGAAAAACTGTTTTTT
CASSLDLITGGAEKLFF
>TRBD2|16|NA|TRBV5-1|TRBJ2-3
TGCGCCAGCAGCGTTACTAGCGGGCAGCGCGCAGATACGCAGTATTTT
CASSVTSGQRADTQYF
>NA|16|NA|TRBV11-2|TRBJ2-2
TGTGCCAGCAGTTATTACGGGCTAGCGACCACCGGGGAGCTGTTTTTT
CASSYYGLATTGELFF
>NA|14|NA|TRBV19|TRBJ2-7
TGTGCCAGTAGTATAGGAACCAGGACCTACGAGCAGTACTTC
CASSIGTRTYEQYF
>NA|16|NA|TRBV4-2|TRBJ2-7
TGTGCCAGCAGCCAAGGGGAGGGGACAGGAAGGTACGAGCAGTACTTC
CASSQGEGTGRYEQYF
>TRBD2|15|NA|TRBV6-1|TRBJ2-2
TGTGCCAGCACCCCCTGGGCGGGGGTGGGCGGGGAGCTGTTTTTT
CASTPWAGVGGELFF
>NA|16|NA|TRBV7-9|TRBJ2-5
TGTGCCAGCAGCTTAGTGTCAGGGGAAGGGCAAGAGACCCAGTACTTC
CASSLVSGEGQETQYF
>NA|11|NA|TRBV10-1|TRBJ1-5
TGCGCCAGCCCAAGCAATCAGCCCCAGCATTTT
CASPSNQPQHF
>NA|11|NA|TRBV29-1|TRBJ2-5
TGCAGCGCTATCTGGGTCGGGGCCCAGTACTTC
CSAIWVGAQYF
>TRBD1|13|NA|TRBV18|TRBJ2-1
TGTGCCAGCTCACCCGAAACCGGGACAGGGGAGTTCTTC
CASSPETGTGEFF
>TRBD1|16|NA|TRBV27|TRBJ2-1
TGTGCCAGCAGTTCGTCCCCGGGACAGGCCTACAATGAGCAGTTCTTC
CASSSSPGQAYNEQFF
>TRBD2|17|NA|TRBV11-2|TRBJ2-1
TGTGCCAGCAGCTTAGAAATGGCGGGAGGACCCCACCGGGAGCAGTTCTTC
CASSLEMAGGPHREQFF
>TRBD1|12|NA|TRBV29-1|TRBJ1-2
TGCAGCGATTGGACAGGGGGCACCGGCTACACCTTC
CSDWTGGTGYTF